This T cell receptor beta chain originates from a study of tumor and adjacent non-tumor tissue in lung cancer. Study context: Aged roughly 30 to 85 years, patients included roughly ten men and about five women with stage I to III disease.

This clonotype was seen at least ten times. RNA was extracted from bulk tissue without any cell sorting. Distant lung tissue was collected more than 3 cm away from the tumor edge. The germline gives CDR1 SQVTM, CDR2 ANQGSEA. Germline trimming cut 7 bases from V and 2 bases from J; bases unmatched to any gene: 5. The CDR3 runs to 13 residues. Three rounds of nested PCR, following a modified ARM-PCR protocol, produced the TCRbeta library. MiXCR, applied by TCRdb to the multiplex PCR reads, yields one record per CDR3 protein. Found here are about 110,000 distinct CDR3 sequences, 60% to 80% of them singletons; the top ten hold around a fifth.

The V call is TRBV29-1, the J call TRBJ1-3; 7 nucleotides agree with TRBD1. The sequencing input was distant non-tumor lung tissue. This clonotype was obtained from a man aged 55 to 69 with non-small cell lung cancer. The CDR3 region has the DNA TGCAGCGCCCTGGACAGGACTGGAAACACCATATATTTT. Protein: CSALDRTGNTIYF. Variable domain in full (rest from reference TRBV29-1 and TRBJ1-3): SAVISQKPSRDICQRGTSLTIQCQVDSQVTMMFWYRQQPGQSLTLIATANQGSEATYESGFVIDKFPISRPNLTFSTLTVSNMSPEDSSIYLCSALDRTGNTIYFGEGSWLTVV.